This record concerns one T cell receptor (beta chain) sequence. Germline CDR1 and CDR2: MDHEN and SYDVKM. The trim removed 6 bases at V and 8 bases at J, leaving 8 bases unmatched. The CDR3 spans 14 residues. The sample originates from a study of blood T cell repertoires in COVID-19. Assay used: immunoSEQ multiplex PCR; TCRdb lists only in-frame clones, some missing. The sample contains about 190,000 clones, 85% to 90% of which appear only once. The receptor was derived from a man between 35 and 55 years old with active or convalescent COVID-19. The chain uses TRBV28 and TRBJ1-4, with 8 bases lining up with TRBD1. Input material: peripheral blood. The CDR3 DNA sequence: TGTGCCAGCAGCTTGGACAGGGCGGAGGAAAAACTGTTTTTT. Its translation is CASSLDRAEEKLFF.